Below are 18 T cell receptor beta chains sequenced from a single sample in a study of T cell changes during pregnancy in multiple sclerosis. Method: immunoSEQ multiplex PCR; TCRdb's copy keeps in-frame clones and lacks some. Here the sample spans roughly 110,000 clones, roughly 89% being singletons. The sequencing here drew on peripheral blood, taken before pregnancy. These TCRs come from a female donor with multiple sclerosis, enrolled in a pregnancy study.

This CDR3 reads CASSHTVGRAPGGQYF. The CDR3 DNA follows: TGTGCCAGCAGCCACACGGTAGGACGGGCTCCCGGGGGGCAGTACTTC. The chain joins TRBV21-1 to TRBJ2-7; TRBD2, as called in the table, went unchecked against the DNA. TRBV21-1 is assigned pseudogene status. This CDR3 has 16 amino acids.

This chain links TRBV29-1 with TRBJ2-5, with D maybe TRBD2 (5 bases). Germline loops: CDR1 SQVTM, CDR2 ANQGSEA. The CDR3 contains 13 residues. Trimming removed 3 bases from V and 1 base from J, with 9 bases in between. CDR3 sequence: CSVERVSQETQYF. The DNA of the CDR3 is TGCAGCGTTGAGAGGGTCTCCCAAGAGACCCAGTACTTC.

A single count supports this clone. V is TRBV7-9 and J is TRBJ2-4; TRBD1 is a possible D gene (5 bases). Looked up from germline, CDR1 is SEHNR and CDR2 is FQNEAQ (reference sequence). The CDR3 loop spans 15 amino acids. V was pared by 5 bases and J by 1 base, with 12 bases between. The CDR3 spells CASSPEGVAKNIQYF. The DNA for the CDR3 is TGTGCCAGCAGCCCAGAAGGGGTGGCCAAAAACATTCAGTACTTC.

This chain uses TRBV5-1 with TRBJ2-7, with D possibly matching TRBD1 (5 bases). The CDR3 runs 14 residues. Trimming removed 4 bases at V and 2 bases at J, with 13 bases between. Germline V gene data show CDR1 as SGHRS and CDR2 as YFSETQ. The CDR3 DNA reads as TGCGCCAGCAGCACAACCGACAGAACCTACGAGCAGTACTTC. It encodes CASSTTDRTYEQYF.

This chain connects TRBV29-1 to TRBJ1-2; D not certain. With 7 bases removed from V and 2 bases from J, the gap between germline ends came to 20 bases. The V gene's germline CDR1 is SQVTM and CDR2 ANQGSEA. The CDR3 is 15 residues long. The CDR3 protein is CSAQPRWGGNYGYTF. In nucleotides, the CDR3 is TGCAGCGCCCAGCCAAGGTGGGGAGGAAACTATGGCTACACCTTC.

V gene TRBV14 combines with J gene TRBJ2-3; tentatively, D is TRBD1 (6 bases). In germline, CDR1 is SGHDN, CDR2 FVKESK. The CDR3 length is 14 residues. Trimming stripped 6 bases from V and 2 bases from J, with 12 bases between. The CDR3 loop is CASSTNRVTDTQYF. CDR3 DNA: TGTGCCAGCAGTACCAACAGGGTCACAGATACGCAGTATTTT.

This sequence joins TRBV5-1 and TRBJ1-2; 9 bases map to TRBD1. The CDR3 consists of 17 residues. V shed 0 bases and J 1 base; nucleotides not matched to a gene: 7. The germline CDR1 and CDR2 sequences are SGHRS and YFSETQ. The CDR3 reads CASSLDYRGQYNYGYTF. The CDR3 coding sequence is TGCGCCAGCAGCTTGGACTACAGGGGGCAATATAACTATGGCTACACCTTC.

The J gene is TRBJ2-7, the V gene TRBV29-1; D gene uncertain. The CDR3 length is 11 residues. The V gene lost 6 bases and the J gene lost 0 bases, with 6 bases spanning the gap. Germline CDR1 and CDR2: SQVTM and ANQGSEA. The DNA of the CDR3 is TGCAGCGTGGGCACCTCCTACGAGCAGTACTTC. It encodes CSVGTSYEQYF.

In nucleotides, the CDR3 is TGTGCCAGCAGTTGGGGGACTAGCGGAGAGACCCAGTACTTC. Protein sequence: CASSWGTSGETQYF. This chain connects TRBV27 to TRBJ2-5; 11 bases match TRBD2. With V trimmed by 4 bases and J by 4 bases, 2 bases remained unmatched. Germline CDR1 is MNHEY and CDR2 is SMNVEV (reference sequence). The CDR3 consists of 14 residues.

V usage is TRBV5-5 and J usage is TRBJ1-4, with TRBD1 as a possible D gene (6 bases). CDR1 is SGHKS, CDR2 YYEKEE, per germline (reference sequence). V shed 4 bases and J shed 3 bases, with 16 bases lying between them. This CDR3 is built from 16 residues. CDR3 residues: CASSPLQGLANEKLFF. CDR3 nucleotides: TGTGCCAGCAGCCCGCTCCAGGGGTTGGCTAATGAAAAACTGTTTTTT.

The V gene is TRBV7-6, the J gene TRBJ2-7, with TRBD2 matching over 14 bases. Germline-derived CDR1 and CDR2 are SGHVS and FNYEAQ. The CDR3 has 17 amino acids. V was clipped by 5 bases and J by 2 bases; unmatched bases: 8. The DNA for the CDR3 is TGTGCCAGCAGCCCGACTAGCGGGGGGGCCGCGACCTACGAGCAGTACTTC. Encoded protein: CASSPTSGGAATYEQYF. Complete variable domain (other parts from reference TRBV7-6 and TRBJ2-7): GAGVSQSPRYKVTKRGQDVALRCDPISGHVSLYWYRQALGQGPEFLTYFNYEAQQDKSGLPNDRFSAERPEGSISTLTIQRTEQRDSAMYRCASSPTSGGAATYEQYFGPGTRLTVT.

This chain joins TRBV5-6 and TRBJ2-5, with 10 bases fitting TRBD1. Trimming removed 3 bases from V and 0 bases from J; junction bases left unmatched: 8. The CDR3 covers 17 residues. Germline CDR1 is SGHDT and CDR2 is YYEEEE. The CDR3: CASSSRQGATYQETQYF. The DNA of the CDR3 is TGTGCCAGCAGCTCCCGACAGGGGGCGACTTACCAAGAGACCCAGTACTTC. The complete variable domain, with remaining parts taken from reference TRBV5-6 and TRBJ2-5, reads DAGVTQSPTHLIKTRGQQVTLRCSPKSGHDTVSWYQQALGQGPQFIFQYYEEEERQRGNFPDRFSGHQFPNYSSELNVNALLLGDSALYLCASSSRQGATYQETQYFGPGTRLLVL.

The V gene is TRBV29-1, the J gene TRBJ2-3; 9 nucleotides align to TRBD2. There are 15 residues in the CDR3. Trimming cost V 4 bases and J 4 bases; bases outside gene matches: 9. From germline, CDR1 is SQVTM and CDR2 ANQGSEA. The CDR3 nucleotides are TGCAGCGTTGCCCATGGGACTAGCAACTCAGATACGCAGTATTTT. This codes for CSVAHGTSNSDTQYF.

J is TRBJ2-1 and V is TRBV5-1; 7 nucleotides line up with TRBD2. Germline V lookup: CDR1 SGHRS, CDR2 YFSETQ. The J segment lost 0 bases and the V segment lost 0 bases, leaving 3 bases of the junction unmatched. The CDR3 spans 16 residues. CDR3 amino acids: CASSLGSGGSYNEQFF. As DNA, the CDR3 is TGCGCCAGCAGCTTGGGGTCGGGGGGCTCCTACAATGAGCAGTTCTTC.

This chain connects TRBV10-3 to TRBJ1-4; D unresolved. The CDR3 length is 13 residues. The V and J ends lost 4 bases and 7 bases respectively, with 10 bases between them. CDR1 and CDR2 (germline): ENHRY, SYGVKD. The CDR3 DNA sequence: TGTGCCATCAGTGGGGATGGGAGTGAAAAACTGTTTTTT. The encoded protein is CAISGDGSEKLFF.

The chain uses TRBV5-1 and TRBJ2-5; no clear D. V was trimmed by 2 bases and J by 2 bases, leaving 7 bases between them. This CDR3 comprises 13 residues. Germline CDR1 SGHRS, CDR2 YFSETQ. The CDR3 nucleotides are TGCGCCAGCAGCTTTGCAGGACAAGAGACCCAGTACTTC. This sequence encodes CASSFAGQETQYF.

This clone has just one count. DNA of the CDR3: TGCGCCAGCAGCCAAGATCTACAGCGGGGGGGTACAGATACGCAGTATTTT. This gives the protein CASSQDLQRGGTDTQYF. The chain carries TRBV4-3 and TRBJ2-3; 10 nucleotides agree with TRBD2. This CDR3 has 17 amino acids. From germline, CDR1 is LGHNA and CDR2 YSLEER. The J segment lost 3 bases and the V segment lost 0 bases, leaving 6 bases of the junction unmatched.

The CDR3 DNA reads as TGTGCCAGCAGCGTAAAGGGACAGACAAATTCACCCCTCCACTTT. Protein product: CASSVKGQTNSPLHF. The V call is TRBV9, the J call TRBJ1-6; 7 bases are shared with TRBD1. This CDR3 is built from 15 residues. Germline V gene lookup returns CDR1 SGDLS and CDR2 YYNGEE. Trimming cost V 1 base and J 7 bases; bases outside gene matches: 5.